This T cell receptor beta chain appears in the sequencing data of a study of blood T cell repertoires in COVID-19 (dated by TCRdb to 2020 to 2022). Background on the whole study: The collaborator samples originated in the United States, Italy and Spain and spanned the acute and convalescent phases of COVID-19. The prospective study material was composed of cDNA or gDNA derived from T cells, B-cell-depleted T cells, or PBMCs. Deeply sampled blood TCRbeta repertoires from subjects exposed to, actively infected with, or recovered from COVID-19 were included in the dataset. A freely available public database, intended as a resource for researchers studying the immune response to SARS-CoV-2, is where the repertoires were released. Samples were obtained from the ongoing ImmuneRACE study (first 160 participants) and from 1,254 subjects provided by 6 global collaborators. The sample metadata nearly always contained a de-identified subject ID, COVID-19 status, age in years and sex. Where HLA class I and class II types were available, the types were taken from metadata supplied by the sample provider, not from assay-based typing.

One collaborating source in Seattle enrolled patients while the patients were actively infected and followed the patients over time throughout the course of disease. Collaborating institutions collected whole blood in K2EDTA tubes following their own protocols. For TCRbeta analysis, collaborators shipped samples in one of three forms: frozen whole blood, isolated PBMCs, or DNA extracted from either of those sample types. TCRbeta CDR3 regions were amplified from genomic DNA using the immunoSEQ Assay, a bias-controlled multiplex PCR. Turning to the authors' computational methods: Within the assay, amplification of reference gene primers was used to estimate how many nucleated cells each sample contained. To quantify the absolute abundance of each unique TCRbeta CDR3 rearrangement, sequence reads were collapsed and filtered. For each sample, productive Simpson clonality was calculated by taking the square root of Simpson's diversity index across productive rearrangements. Here the immuneACCESS table is served through TCRdb, limited to in-frame sequences with V and J called. Missing clones are a known gap in these copies; in checked studies unresolved V genes cover under half, and the rest lacks a known reason. Clone size and the V and J calls come from that table; the DNA yielded D and trimming. The table for this sample lists under 300,000 clones; roughly nine tenths of them were counted only once. Jointly, the top ten make up 12% of the sample.

What the work shows at the level of the full study, not this receptor alone: How much clinical and demographic metadata was included differed by source and by participant, and the metadata was provided uncurated.

As to this clone: Its antigen has not been determined. Qualities for individual bases were not recorded, and no much larger clone is one base off.

The CDR3 sequence holds 15 residues, the cysteine and phenylalanine included. Only the CDR3 part of the read is kept: 45 bases, read in frame from the first base. For CDR1 and CDR2, the germline V gene lists SGDLS and YYNGEE. V lost 0 bases and J lost 5 bases, and the count of bases not matched to a germline gene is 5. The chain is encoded by TRBV9 joined to TRBJ2-5; 9 central nucleotides agree with TRBD2. The sequencing sample was made of peripheral blood. This TCR was sampled from a woman younger than 45 with COVID-19, enrolled during active disease. The nucleotide sequence is given as TGTGCCAGCAGCGTAGAGGGACTAGCCGCTGAGACCCAGTACTTC. It specifies CASSVEGLAAETQYF.